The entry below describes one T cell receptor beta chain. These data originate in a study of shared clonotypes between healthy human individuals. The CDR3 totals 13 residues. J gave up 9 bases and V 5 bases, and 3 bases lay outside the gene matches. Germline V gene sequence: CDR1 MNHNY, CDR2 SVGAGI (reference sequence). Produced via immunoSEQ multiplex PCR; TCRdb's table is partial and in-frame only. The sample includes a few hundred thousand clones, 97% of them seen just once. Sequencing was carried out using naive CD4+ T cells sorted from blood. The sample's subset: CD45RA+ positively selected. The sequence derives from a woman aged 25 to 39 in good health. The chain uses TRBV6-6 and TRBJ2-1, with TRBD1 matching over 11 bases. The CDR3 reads CASSRTGGGEQFF. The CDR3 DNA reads TGTGCCAGCAGTCGGACAGGGGGCGGTGAGCAGTTCTTC.